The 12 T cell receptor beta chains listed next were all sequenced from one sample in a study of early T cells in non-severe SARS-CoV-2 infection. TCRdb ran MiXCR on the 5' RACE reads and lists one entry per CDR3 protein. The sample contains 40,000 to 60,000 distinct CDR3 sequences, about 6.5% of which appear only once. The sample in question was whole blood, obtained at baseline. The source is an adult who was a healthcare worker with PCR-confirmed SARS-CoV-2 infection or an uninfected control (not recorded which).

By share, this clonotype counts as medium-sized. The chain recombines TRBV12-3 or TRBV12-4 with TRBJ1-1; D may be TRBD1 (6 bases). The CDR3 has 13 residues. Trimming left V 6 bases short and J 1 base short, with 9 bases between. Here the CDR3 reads CASSLQGNTEAFF. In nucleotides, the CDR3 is TGTGCCAGCAGCTTACAGGGGAACACTGAAGCTTTCTTT.

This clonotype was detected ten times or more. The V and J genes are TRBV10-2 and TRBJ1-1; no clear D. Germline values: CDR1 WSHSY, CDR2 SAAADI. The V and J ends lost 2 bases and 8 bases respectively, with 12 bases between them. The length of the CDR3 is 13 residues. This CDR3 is CASSERHGGEAFF. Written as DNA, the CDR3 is TGCGCCAGCAGTGAGAGACATGGAGGGGAAGCTTTCTTT.

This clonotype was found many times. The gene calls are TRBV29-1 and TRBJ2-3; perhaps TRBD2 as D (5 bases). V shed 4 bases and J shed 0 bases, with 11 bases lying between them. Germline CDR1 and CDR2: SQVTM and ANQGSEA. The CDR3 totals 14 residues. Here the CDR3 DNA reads TGCAGCGTTGTATGGGCGGGTAGCACAGATACGCAGTATTTT. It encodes CSVVWAGSTDTQYF.

The CDR3 DNA reads TGTGCCAGCAGCCAAGGCCGGGGGATCGGGTACGAGCAGTACTTC. Translated, it gives CASSQGRGIGYEQYF. The J gene is TRBJ2-7, the V gene TRBV3-1, with D possibly TRBD2 on 6 matching bases. Germline loops: CDR1 LGHDT, CDR2 YNNKEL (reference sequence). The CDR3 extends over 15 amino acids. Trimming took off 1 base at V and 4 bases at J, with 14 bases between the two ends.

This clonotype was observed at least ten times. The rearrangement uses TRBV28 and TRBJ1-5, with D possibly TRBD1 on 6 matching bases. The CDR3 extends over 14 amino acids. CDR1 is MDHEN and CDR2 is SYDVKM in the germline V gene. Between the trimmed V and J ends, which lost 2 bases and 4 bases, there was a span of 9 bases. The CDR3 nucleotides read TGTGCCAGCAGTTTAGGGCAGGGGAATCAGCCCCAGCATTTT. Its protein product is CASSLGQGNQPQHF.

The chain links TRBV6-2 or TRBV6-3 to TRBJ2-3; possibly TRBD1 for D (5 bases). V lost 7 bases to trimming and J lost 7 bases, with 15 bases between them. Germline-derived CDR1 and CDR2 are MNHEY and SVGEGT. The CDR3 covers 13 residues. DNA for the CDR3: TGTGCCAGCAACCTGTTAGGGGCGTATACGCAGTATTTT. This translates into CASNLLGAYTQYF.

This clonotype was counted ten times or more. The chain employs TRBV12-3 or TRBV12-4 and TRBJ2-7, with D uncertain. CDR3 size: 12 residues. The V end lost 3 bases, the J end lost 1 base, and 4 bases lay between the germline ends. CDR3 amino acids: CASSFTSYEQYF. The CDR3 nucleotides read TGTGCCAGCAGTTTCACATCCTACGAGCAGTACTTC.

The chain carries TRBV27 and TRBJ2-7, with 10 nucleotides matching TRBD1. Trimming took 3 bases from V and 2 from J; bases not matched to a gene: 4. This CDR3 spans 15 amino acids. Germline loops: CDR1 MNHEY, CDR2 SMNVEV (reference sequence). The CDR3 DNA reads TGTGCCAGCAGTTTCGGGACAGGGGTCGCCTACGAGCAGTACTTC. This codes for CASSFGTGVAYEQYF.

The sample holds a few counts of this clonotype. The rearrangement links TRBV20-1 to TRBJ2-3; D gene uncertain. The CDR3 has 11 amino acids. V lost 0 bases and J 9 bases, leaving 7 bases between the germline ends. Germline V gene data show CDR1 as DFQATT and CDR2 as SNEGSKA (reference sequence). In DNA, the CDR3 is TGCAGTGCTAGAGATCCCCGCACGCAGTATTTT. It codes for CSARDPRTQYF.

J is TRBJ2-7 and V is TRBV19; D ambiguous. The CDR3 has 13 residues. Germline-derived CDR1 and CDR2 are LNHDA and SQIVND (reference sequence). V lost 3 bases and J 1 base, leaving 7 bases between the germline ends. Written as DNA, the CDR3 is TGTGCCAGTAGTATGCAGGTGTCCTACGAGCAGTACTTC. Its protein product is CASSMQVSYEQYF.

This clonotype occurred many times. CDR3 nucleotides: TGTGCCAGCAGCTTAGCGCTTCACCCCACCTTC. Encoded protein: CASSLALHPTF. V usage is TRBV7-2 and J usage is TRBJ1-2, with D unresolved. The germline gives CDR1 SGHTA, CDR2 FQGNSA. The CDR3 runs to 11 residues. Trimming stripped 0 bases from V and 13 bases from J, with 9 bases between.

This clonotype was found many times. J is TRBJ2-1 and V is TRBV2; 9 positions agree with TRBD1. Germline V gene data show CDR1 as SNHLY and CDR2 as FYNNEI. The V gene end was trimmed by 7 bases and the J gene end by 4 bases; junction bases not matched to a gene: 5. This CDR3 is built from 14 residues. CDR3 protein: CASNRQGVYNEQFF. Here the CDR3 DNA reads TGTGCCAGCAATCGACAGGGGGTTTACAATGAGCAGTTCTTC.